This entry is about one T cell receptor beta chain. What it binds is unknown. The data originate from a study of T cell responses to AZD1222 COVID-19 vaccine. Overall study findings and caveats: White British donors predominated, females outnumbered males, and clonal diversity was possibly underestimated. The span of vaccine-associated CD4 TCRs extended across spike, with dominance at 160-218 and 743-854.

Using immunoSEQ multiplex PCR, the repertoire was profiled, and TCRdb retains in-frame clones only, with some absent. This sample has 110,000 to 150,000 clones, with 89% found just once. The CDR3 is 14 residues long. Per germline, CDR1 GTSNPN and CDR2 SVGIG (reference sequence). Between the trimmed V and J ends, which lost 2 bases and 3 bases, there was a span of 12 bases. The specimen was peripheral blood, collected on day 0 of AZD1222 vaccination. The rearrangement uses TRBV30 and TRBJ2-3, with D possibly called TRBD1 or TRBD2 (5 bases each). The clonotype originates from an adult in good health. The CDR3 region has the DNA TGTGCCTGGAGTCGGGGACCTTTAACAGATACGCAGTATTTT. Its translation is CAWSRGPLTDTQYF.